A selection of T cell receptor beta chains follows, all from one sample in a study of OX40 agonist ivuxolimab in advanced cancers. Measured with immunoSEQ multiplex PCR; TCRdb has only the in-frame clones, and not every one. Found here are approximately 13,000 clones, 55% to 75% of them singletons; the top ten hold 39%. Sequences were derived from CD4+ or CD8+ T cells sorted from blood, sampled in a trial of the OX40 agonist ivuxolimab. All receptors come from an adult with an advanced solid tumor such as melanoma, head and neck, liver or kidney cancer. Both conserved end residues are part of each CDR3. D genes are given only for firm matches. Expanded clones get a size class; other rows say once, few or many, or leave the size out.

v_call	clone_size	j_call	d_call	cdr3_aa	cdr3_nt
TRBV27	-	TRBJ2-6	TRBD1	CASSIDRVIAGANVLTF	TGTGCCAGCAGTATTGACAGGGTGATAGCTGGGGCCAACGTCCTGACTTTC
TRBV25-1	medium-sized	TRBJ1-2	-	CASSDGSSYYGYTF	TGTGCCAGCAGTGACGGGTCCAGCTACTATGGCTACACCTTC
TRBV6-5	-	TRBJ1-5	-	CASSPTESSNQPQHF	TGTGCCAGCAGTCCGACAGAGAGTAGCAATCAGCCCCAGCATTTT
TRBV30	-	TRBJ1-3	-	CAWSGYSGNTIYF	TGTGCCTGGAGTGGCTATTCGGGAAACACCATATATTTT
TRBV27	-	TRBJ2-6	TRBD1	CASSSGQGVLGGANVLTF	TGTGCCAGCAGTTCGGGACAGGGGGTGCTTGGCGGGGCCAACGTCCTGACTTTC
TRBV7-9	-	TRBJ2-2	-	CASSPTYGRRGPGELFF	TGTGCCAGCAGCCCCACTTACGGCCGGCGGGGACCGGGGGAGCTGTTTTTT
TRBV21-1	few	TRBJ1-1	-	CASSKGVNTEAFF	TGTGCCAGCAGCAAAGGGGTGAACACTGAAGCTTTCTTT
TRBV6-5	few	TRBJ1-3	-	CASSGWGSGNTIYF	TGTGCCAGCAGTGGATGGGGTTCTGGAAACACCATATATTTT
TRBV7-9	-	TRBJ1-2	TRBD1	CASSSWRDRATNYGYTF	TGTGCCAGCAGCTCGTGGAGGGACAGGGCAACTAACTATGGCTACACCTTC
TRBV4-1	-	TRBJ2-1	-	CASSQVGYNEQFF	TGCGCCAGCAGCCAAGTTGGATACAATGAGCAGTTCTTC
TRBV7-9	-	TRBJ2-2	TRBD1	CASKLGQGNTGELFF	TGTGCCAGCAAACTCGGACAGGGAAACACCGGGGAGCTGTTTTTT
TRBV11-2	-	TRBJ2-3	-	CASSPVDSGRPDTQYF	TGTGCCAGCAGCCCGGTGGATAGCGGACGTCCAGATACGCAGTATTTT
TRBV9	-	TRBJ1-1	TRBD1	CASSVGPGGHTEAFF	TGTGCCAGCAGCGTAGGTCCAGGGGGCCACACTGAAGCTTTCTTT
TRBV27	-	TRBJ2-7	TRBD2	CAIGPSGGHEQYF	TGTGCCATTGGGCCTAGCGGGGGCCACGAGCAGTACTTC
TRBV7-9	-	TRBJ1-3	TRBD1	CASSPRDRRNTIYF	TGTGCCAGCAGCCCCCGGGACAGGAGAAACACCATATATTTT
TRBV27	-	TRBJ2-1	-	CASVSLGNPTLWNEQFF	TGTGCCAGCGTATCTCTGGGAAACCCGACACTGTGGAATGAGCAGTTCTTC
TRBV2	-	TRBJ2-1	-	CASSLDSSYNEQFF	TGTGCCAGCAGTCTGGATAGCTCCTACAATGAGCAGTTCTTC
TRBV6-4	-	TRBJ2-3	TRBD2	CASSTSGTDTQYF	TGTGCCAGCAGTACTAGCGGCACAGATACGCAGTATTTT
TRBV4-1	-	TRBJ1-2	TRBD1	CASSQDRDDFYTF	TGCGCCAGCAGCCAGGACAGGGATGACTTCTACACCTTC
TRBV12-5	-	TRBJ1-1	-	CASGLVPGRRGTEAFF	TGTGCTAGTGGTTTGGTACCGGGACGTCGGGGCACTGAAGCTTTCTTT
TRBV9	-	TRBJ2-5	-	CASSVAVYQETQYF	TGTGCCAGCAGCGTAGCAGTGTACCAAGAGACCCAGTACTTC
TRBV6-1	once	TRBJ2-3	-	CASSEVAGSTDTQYF	TGTGCCAGCAGTGAAGTGGCAGGGAGTACAGATACGCAGTATTTT
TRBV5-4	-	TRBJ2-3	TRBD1	CASSPGTGSDTQYF	TGTGCCAGCAGCCCCGGGACAGGATCAGATACGCAGTATTTT
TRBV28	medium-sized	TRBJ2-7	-	CASSLISYEQYF	TGTGCCAGCAGTTTAATCTCGTACGAGCAGTACTTC
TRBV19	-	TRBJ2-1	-	CASSIDRYNEQFF	TGTGCCAGTAGTATAGATAGGTACAATGAGCAGTTCTTC